Sequencing of this T cell receptor beta chain was carried out in a study of cytomegalovirus exposure and HLA in healthy donors. Study conclusions and caveats: Earlier analysis looked at TCR beta V segments, and most were productive about 87% or about 30% of the time.

CDR1 and CDR2 from the germline V gene are ENHRY and SYGVKD. CDR3 length: 15 amino acids. The V end was cut by 2 bases, the J end by 0 bases, with 8 bases between. Researchers ran the PCR with 60 Vbeta and 13 Jbeta primers. This table comes from immunoSEQ multiplex PCR, and its TCRdb copy is limited to in-frame clones, with some not included. The table lists 200,000 to 250,000 clones. About this clone itself: The target antigen is unknown.

The chain links TRBV10-3 to TRBJ1-3; D gene ambiguous. This TCR derives from a woman aged 25 to 39 in good health and CMV-seropositive. Source material: PBMCs. The CDR3 protein is CAISEQSISGNTIYF. The CDR3 DNA sequence: TGTGCCATCAGTGAGCAATCTATCTCTGGAAACACCATATATTTT.